This TCR beta chain came from a study of beta chain features in type 1 diabetes. What was sequenced were expressed TCRB transcripts, since all of the isolated RNA had been reverse transcribed. The assay was immunoSEQ multiplex PCR, and TCRdb's table has in-frame clones only and misses some. The sample records around 160,000 clones, 63% being singletons. General study findings and limits: All four CD4+ subsets of Type 1 diabetes patients contained TCRB CDR3s that were moderately but significantly shorter.

This CDR3 comprises 15 residues. The germline gives CDR1 SQVTM, CDR2 ANQGSEA. V lost 2 bases and J lost 5; bases outside the gene matches: 6. With respect to this clone: Its antigen is unknown. Different DNA sequences within this sample yield the same CDR3.

The TCR was taken from a man aged 25-45 years with type 1 diabetes. The sample comprised naive CD4+ T cells from blood. V is TRBV29-1 and J is TRBJ2-3, with 11 bases aligning to TRBD2. DNA of the CDR3: TGCAGCGTTGAATTAGCGGGGGGGCCTAGAGATACGCAGTATTTT. Its protein is CSVELAGGPRDTQYF.